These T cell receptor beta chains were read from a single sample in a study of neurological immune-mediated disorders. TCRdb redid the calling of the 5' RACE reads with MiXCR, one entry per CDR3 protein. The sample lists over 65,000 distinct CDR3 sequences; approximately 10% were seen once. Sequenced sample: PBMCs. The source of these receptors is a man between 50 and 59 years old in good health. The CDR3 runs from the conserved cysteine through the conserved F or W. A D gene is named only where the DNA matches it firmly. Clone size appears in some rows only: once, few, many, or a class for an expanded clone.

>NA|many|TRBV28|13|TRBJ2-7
TGTGCCAGCAGTCCCCTCCCGGCCTACGAGCAGTACTTC
CASSPLPAYEQYF
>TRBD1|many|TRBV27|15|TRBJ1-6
TGTGCCAGCAGTCCAAGGGACAGGAATAATTCACCCCTCCACTTT
CASSPRDRNNSPLHF
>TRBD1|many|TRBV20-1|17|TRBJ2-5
TGCAGTGCTAGAGCCCGGGACAGGACTCTCTTTGGGGAGACCCAGTACTTC
CSARARDRTLFGETQYF
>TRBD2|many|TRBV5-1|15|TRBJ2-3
TGCGCCAGCAGCTCCAGCGGGGGTACCCCGGATACGCAGTATTTT
CASSSSGGTPDTQYF
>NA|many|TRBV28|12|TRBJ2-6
TGTGCCAGCAGTTCTGGGGCCAACGTCCTGACTTTC
CASSSGANVLTF
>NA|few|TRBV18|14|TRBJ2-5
TGTGCCAGCTCGCAACTTAGCGACCGAGAGACCCAGTACTTC
CASSQLSDRETQYF
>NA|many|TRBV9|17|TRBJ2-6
TGTGCCAGCAGCGTAAATGACAGGTCCTCTGGGGCCAACGTCCTGACTTTC
CASSVNDRSSGANVLTF
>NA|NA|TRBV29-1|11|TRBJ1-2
TGCAGCGTTGAAGACAGGGTGGGCTACACCTTC
CSVEDRVGYTF
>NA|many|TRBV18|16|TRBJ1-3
TGTGCCAGCTCACCCCCCCCGGGATCGGTTGGAAACACCATATATTTT
CASSPPPGSVGNTIYF
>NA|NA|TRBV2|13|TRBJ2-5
TGTGCCAGCAGAGGGGGGCAATGGGAGACCCAGTACTTC
CASRGGQWETQYF
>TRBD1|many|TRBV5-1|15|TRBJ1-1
TGCGCCAGCAGCCGCCCAACAGGGGGCTATACTGAAGCTTTCTTT
CASSRPTGGYTEAFF
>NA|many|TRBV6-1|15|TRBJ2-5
TGTGCCAGCAGTGGCAGGGTTGGATTAGGAGAGACCCAGTACTTC
CASSGRVGLGETQYF
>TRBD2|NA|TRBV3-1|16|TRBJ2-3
TGTGCCAGCAGCCAAGAACTAGCGGGAGTTGCAGATACGCAGTATTTT
CASSQELAGVADTQYF
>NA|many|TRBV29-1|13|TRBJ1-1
TGCAGCGTTCTTCCAGAGGGGTCCCCAAAATTCTTCTTT
CSVLPEGSPKFFF
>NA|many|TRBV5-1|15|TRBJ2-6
TGCGCCAGCAGCTTCCCCTCCACGGGGGCCAACGTCCTGACTTTC
CASSFPSTGANVLTF
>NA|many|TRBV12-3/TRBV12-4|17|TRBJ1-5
TGTGCCAGCAGTCCTACGGGGGGCCCCTATAGCAATCAGCCCCAGCATTTT
CASSPTGGPYSNQPQHF
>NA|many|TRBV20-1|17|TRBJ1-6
TGCAGTGCTATCCCCCCAGAAGCTAGCTCCTATAATTCACCCCTCCACTTT
CSAIPPEASSYNSPLHF
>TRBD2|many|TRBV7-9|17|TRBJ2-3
TGTGCCAGCAGTTTCCCTCCCGGGACTAGTGGGACAGATACGCAGTATTTT
CASSFPPGTSGTDTQYF
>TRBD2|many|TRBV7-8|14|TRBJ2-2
TGTGCCAGCAGGACTAGCGGGAACACCGGGGAGCTGTTTTTT
CASRTSGNTGELFF
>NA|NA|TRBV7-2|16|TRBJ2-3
TGTGCCAGCAGTTCCTCCGGGACCACTCGCACAGATACGCAGTATTTT
CASSSSGTTRTDTQYF
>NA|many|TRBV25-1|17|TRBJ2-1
TGTGCCAGCAGTCCCCCCCCTGGGACTGGCTCCTACAATGAGCAGTTCTTC
CASSPPPGTGSYNEQFF
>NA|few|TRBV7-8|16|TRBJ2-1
TGTGCCAGCAGCTCCGGGGCGGGCCTAACCTACAATGAGCAGTTCTTC
CASSSGAGLTYNEQFF
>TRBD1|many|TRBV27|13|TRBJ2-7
TGTGCCAGCACGGGACAGGGGGCAAACGAGCAGTACTTC
CASTGQGANEQYF
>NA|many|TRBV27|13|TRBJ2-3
TGTGCCAGCAGCGGGCCTTTAACGGATACGCAGTATTTT
CASSGPLTDTQYF
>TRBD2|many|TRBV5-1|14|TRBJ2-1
TGCGCCAGCAGCCCCGGGACTAGCTACAATGAGCAGTTCTTC
CASSPGTSYNEQFF
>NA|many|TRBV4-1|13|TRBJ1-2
TGCGCCAGCAGCCAAGGCAGAAACTATGGCTACACCTTC
CASSQGRNYGYTF
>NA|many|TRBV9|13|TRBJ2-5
TGTGCCAGCAGCGTAAATTATGGGGAGACCCAGTACTTC
CASSVNYGETQYF
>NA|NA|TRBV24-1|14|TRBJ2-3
TGTGCCACCCAGTGGGGGGTCGCAACAGATACGCAGTATTTT
CATQWGVATDTQYF
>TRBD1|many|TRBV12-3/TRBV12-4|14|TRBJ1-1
TGTGCCAGCAGTCGCACCGGGACAGGGAATGAAGCTTTCTTT
CASSRTGTGNEAFF
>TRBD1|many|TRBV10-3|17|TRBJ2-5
TGTGCCATCAGTGGCTTCGTGACAGGGGACCCGACAGAGACCCAGTACTTC
CAISGFVTGDPTETQYF
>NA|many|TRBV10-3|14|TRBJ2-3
TGTGCCATCGGCCCCGGACAGTTCACAGATACGCAGTATTTT
CAIGPGQFTDTQYF
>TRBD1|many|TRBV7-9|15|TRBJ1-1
TGTGCCAGCAGCCAGACGACAGGGAGGGGCACTGAAGCTTTCTTT
CASSQTTGRGTEAFF
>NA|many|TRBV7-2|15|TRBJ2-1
TGTGCCAGCAGCCCTTCCGGACAAACCTACAATGAGCAGTTCTTC
CASSPSGQTYNEQFF
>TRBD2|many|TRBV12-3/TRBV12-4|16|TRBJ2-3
TGTGCCAGCAGGTGGACTAGCGGGGGTAGTAGCGATACGCAGTATTTT
CASRWTSGGSSDTQYF
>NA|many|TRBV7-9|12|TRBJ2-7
TGTGCCAGCAGCCCTACTAGGAACGAGCAGTACTTC
CASSPTRNEQYF
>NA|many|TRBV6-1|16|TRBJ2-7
TGTGCCAGCAGTGAAGCGCTTCCGGCAGATTCCTACGAGCAGTACTTC
CASSEALPADSYEQYF
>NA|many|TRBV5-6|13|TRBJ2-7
TGTGCCAGCAGTGCTGGGGCGACCGACGAGCAGTACTTC
CASSAGATDEQYF
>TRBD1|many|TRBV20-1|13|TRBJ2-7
TGCAGTGCTAGGAACGACAGGGGCAACGAGCAGTACTTC
CSARNDRGNEQYF
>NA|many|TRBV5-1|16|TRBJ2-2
TGCGCCAGCAGCTTGCTTCGGACTGAGAACACCGGGGAGCTGTTTTTT
CASSLLRTENTGELFF
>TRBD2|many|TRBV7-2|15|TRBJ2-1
TGTGCCAGCAGAAGCGGGGCTTTTCCCTACAATGAGCAGTTCTTC
CASRSGAFPYNEQFF
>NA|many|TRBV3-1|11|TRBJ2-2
TGTGCCAGCAGCCAACTCGGGGAGCTGTTTTTT
CASSQLGELFF
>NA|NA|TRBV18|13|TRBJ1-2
TGTGCCAGCTCACACGGGGATTTCTATGGCTACACCTTC
CASSHGDFYGYTF
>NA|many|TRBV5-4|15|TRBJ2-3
TGTGCCAGCAGCCCTGGGAGTCGGGGCACAGATACGCAGTATTTT
CASSPGSRGTDTQYF
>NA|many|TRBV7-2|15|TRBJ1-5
TGTGCCAGCAGCTTAGCAGGGATAAGCAATCAGCCCCAGCATTTT
CASSLAGISNQPQHF
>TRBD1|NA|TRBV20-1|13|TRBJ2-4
TGCAGTGCTACCGGACAGGGTGGGAACATTCAGTACTTC
CSATGQGGNIQYF
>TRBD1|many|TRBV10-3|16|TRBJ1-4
TGTGCCATCAGTGAGTCTGGGGCAGGGGGCAATGAAAAACTGTTTTTT
CAISESGAGGNEKLFF
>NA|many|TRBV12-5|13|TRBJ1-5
TGTGCTAGTGGTCGGGATAGCAATCAGCCCCAGCATTTT
CASGRDSNQPQHF